These 3 T cell receptor beta chains were all obtained from the same sample, sequenced in a study of Graves' ophthalmopathy and Graves' hyperthyroidism. TCR beta CDR3 amplification used RNA transcripts. An initial RT-PCR round employing HTBI primers preceded a second-round multiplex PCR. MiXCR, applied by TCRdb to the multiplex PCR reads, yields one record per CDR3 protein. The table includes 350,000 to 400,000 distinct CDR3 sequences, 15% detected once. Sequencing was performed on peripheral blood. The source of these receptors is a woman under 30 with stable Graves' hyperthyroidism.

This clonotype came up many times. The J gene is TRBJ2-5, the V gene TRBV11-3; 7 bases are shared with TRBD2. The J segment lost 0 bases and the V segment lost 1 base, leaving 11 bases of the junction unmatched. The CDR3 contains 18 residues. The germline V gene encodes CDR1 SGHNT and CDR2 YENEEA. This CDR3 is CASSLGELAYWYQETQYF. DNA of the CDR3: TGTGCCAGCAGCTTAGGGGAACTAGCGTACTGGTACCAAGAGACCCAGTACTTC.

This clonotype has ten or more counts. The chain joins TRBV6-1 to TRBJ1-6; perhaps TRBD1 as D (6 bases). Trimming took 0 bases from V and 10 from J, leaving 22 bases between them. CDR1 and CDR2 from the germline V gene are MNHNS and SASEGT. The CDR3 has 18 residues. CDR3 bases: TGTGCCAGCAGTGAAGCGTTATGGACCGGGGGGCGCGGATCACCCCTCCACTTT. Its translation is CASSEALWTGGRGSPLHF.

This clonotype has more than one count but fewer than ten. V is TRBV7-9 and J is TRBJ2-5, with 7 bases fitting TRBD2. The germline V gene has CDR1 SEHNR and CDR2 FQNEAQ (reference sequence). Germline trimming cut 5 bases from V and 2 bases from J; bases unmatched to any gene: 11. The CDR3 has 16 residues. The CDR3: CASSPRKGGGQETQYF. CDR3 nucleotides: TGTGCCAGCAGCCCCCGCAAAGGCGGGGGACAAGAGACCCAGTACTTC.